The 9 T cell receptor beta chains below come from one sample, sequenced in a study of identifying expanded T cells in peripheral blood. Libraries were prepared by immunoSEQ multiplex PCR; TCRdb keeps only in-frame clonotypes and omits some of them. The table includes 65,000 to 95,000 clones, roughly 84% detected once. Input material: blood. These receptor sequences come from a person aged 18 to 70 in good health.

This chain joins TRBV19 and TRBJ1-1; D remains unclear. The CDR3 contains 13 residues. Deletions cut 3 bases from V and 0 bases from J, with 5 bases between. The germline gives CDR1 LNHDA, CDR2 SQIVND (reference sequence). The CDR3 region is CASSIQVNTEAFF. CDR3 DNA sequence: TGTGCCAGTAGTATTCAGGTGAACACTGAAGCTTTCTTT.

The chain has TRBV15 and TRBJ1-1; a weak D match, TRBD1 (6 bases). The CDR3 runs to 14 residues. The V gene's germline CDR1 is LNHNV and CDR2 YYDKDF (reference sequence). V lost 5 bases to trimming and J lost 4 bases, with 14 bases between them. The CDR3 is CATSLRDTFTEAFF. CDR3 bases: TGTGCCACCAGCCTACGGGACACTTTCACTGAAGCTTTCTTT.

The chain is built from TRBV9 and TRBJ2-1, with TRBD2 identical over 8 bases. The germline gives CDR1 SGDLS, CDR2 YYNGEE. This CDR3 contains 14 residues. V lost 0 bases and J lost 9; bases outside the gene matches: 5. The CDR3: CASSVGAGVVEQFF. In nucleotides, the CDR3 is TGTGCCAGCAGCGTAGGAGCGGGAGTTGTTGAGCAGTTCTTC.

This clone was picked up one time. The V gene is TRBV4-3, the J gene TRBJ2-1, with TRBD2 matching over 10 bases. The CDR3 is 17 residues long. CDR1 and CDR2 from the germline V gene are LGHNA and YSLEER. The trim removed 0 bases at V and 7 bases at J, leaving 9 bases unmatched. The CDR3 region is CASSQDKGAGGLNEQFF. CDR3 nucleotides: TGCGCCAGCAGCCAAGACAAAGGAGCGGGAGGGCTTAATGAGCAGTTCTTC.

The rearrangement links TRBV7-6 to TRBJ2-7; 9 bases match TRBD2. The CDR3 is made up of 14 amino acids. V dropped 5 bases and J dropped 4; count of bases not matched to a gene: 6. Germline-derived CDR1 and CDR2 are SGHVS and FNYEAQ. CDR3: CASSRSGRIYEQYF. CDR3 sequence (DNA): TGTGCCAGCAGCCGAAGCGGGAGGATATACGAGCAGTACTTC.

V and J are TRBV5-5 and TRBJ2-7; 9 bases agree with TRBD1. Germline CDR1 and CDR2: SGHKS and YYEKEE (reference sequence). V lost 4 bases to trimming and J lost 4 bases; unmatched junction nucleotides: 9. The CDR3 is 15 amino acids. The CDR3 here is CASSLTPGQGYEQYF. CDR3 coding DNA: TGTGCCAGCAGCCTGACTCCGGGACAGGGATACGAGCAGTACTTC.

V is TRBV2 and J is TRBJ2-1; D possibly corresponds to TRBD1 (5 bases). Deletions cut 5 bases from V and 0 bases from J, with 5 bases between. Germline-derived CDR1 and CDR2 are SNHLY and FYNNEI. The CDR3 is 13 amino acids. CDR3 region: CASSTGSYNEQFF. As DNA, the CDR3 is TGTGCCAGCAGTACAGGCTCCTACAATGAGCAGTTCTTC.

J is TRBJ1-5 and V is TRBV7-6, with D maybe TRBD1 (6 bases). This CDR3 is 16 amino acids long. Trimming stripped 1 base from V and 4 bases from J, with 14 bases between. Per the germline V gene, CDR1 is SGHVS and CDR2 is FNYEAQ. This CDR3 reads CASSLGADRLNQPQHF. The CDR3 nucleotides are TGTGCCAGCAGCTTAGGAGCCGACAGGTTAAATCAGCCCCAGCATTTT.

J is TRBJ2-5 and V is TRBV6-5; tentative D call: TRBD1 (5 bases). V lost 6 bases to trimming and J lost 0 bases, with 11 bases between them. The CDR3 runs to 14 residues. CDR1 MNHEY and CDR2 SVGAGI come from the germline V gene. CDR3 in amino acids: CASSSRGYQETQYF. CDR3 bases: TGTGCCAGCAGCTCTAGGGGCTACCAAGAGACCCAGTACTTC.